The clone carrying this T cell receptor (beta chain) was observed a handful of times. The antigen remains unidentified. This sample was taken from a study of T cell responses to AZD1222 COVID-19 vaccine. Study-level findings and limits: At study baseline, merely roughly 6 AZD1222 recipients were seropositive.

The method was immunoSEQ multiplex PCR; TCRdb's version includes in-frame clones alone and lacks a portion of them. The sample has some 130,000 clones, around 84% seen once; the top ten hold roughly 4%. CDR3 length equals 18 residues. J lost 2 bases, V lost 0 bases, and 11 bases had no gene match. The germline gives CDR1 LGHNA, CDR2 YNFKEQ. Source: peripheral blood, taken on day 0 of AZD1222 vaccination. This sequence was found in an adult in good health. The rearrangement joins TRBV4-2 to TRBJ2-3; 7 nucleotides agree with TRBD2. The chain's CDR3 is CASSQELLTSSPTDTQYF. As DNA, the CDR3 is TGTGCCAGCAGCCAAGAACTGCTGACTAGCTCTCCCACAGATACGCAGTATTTT.